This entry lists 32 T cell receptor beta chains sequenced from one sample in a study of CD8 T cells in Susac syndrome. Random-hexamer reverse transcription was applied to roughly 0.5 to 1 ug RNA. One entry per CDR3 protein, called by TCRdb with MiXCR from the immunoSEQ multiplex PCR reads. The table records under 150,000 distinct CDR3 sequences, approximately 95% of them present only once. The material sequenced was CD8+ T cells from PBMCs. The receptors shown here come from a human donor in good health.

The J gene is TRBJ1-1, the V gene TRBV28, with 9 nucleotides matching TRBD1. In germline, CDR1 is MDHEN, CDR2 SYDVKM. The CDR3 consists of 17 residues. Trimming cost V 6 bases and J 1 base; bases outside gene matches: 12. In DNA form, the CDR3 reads TGTGCCAGCAGATCCGGGACAGGGTATACTGGGAACACTGAAGCTTTCTTT. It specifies CASRSGTGYTGNTEAFF.

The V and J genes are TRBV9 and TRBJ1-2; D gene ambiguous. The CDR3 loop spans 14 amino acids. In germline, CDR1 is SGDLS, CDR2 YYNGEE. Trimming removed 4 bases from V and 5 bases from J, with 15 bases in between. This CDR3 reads CASSSFGSSYGYTF. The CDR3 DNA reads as TGTGCCAGCAGCTCATTTGGGTCGTCGTATGGCTACACCTTC.

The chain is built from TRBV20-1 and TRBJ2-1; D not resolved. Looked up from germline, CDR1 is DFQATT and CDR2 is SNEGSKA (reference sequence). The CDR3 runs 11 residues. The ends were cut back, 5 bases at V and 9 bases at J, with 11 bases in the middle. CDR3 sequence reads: CSAGVGVEQFF. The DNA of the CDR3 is TGCAGTGCTGGCGTTGGGGTTGAGCAGTTCTTC.

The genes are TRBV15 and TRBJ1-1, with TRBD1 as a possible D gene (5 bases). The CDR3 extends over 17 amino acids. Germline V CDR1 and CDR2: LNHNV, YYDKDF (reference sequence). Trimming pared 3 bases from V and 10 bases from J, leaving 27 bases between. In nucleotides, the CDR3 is TGTGCCACCAGCAGTATTCCGCAGGATCAGGGTTTTGGTGGAGCTTTCTTT. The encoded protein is CATSSIPQDQGFGGAFF.

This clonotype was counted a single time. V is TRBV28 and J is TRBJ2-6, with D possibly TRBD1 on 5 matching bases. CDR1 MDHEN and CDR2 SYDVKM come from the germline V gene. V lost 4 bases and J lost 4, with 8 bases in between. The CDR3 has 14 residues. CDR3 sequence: CASSSRAGANVLTF. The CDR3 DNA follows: TGTGCCAGCAGTTCCAGGGCCGGGGCCAACGTCCTGACTTTC.

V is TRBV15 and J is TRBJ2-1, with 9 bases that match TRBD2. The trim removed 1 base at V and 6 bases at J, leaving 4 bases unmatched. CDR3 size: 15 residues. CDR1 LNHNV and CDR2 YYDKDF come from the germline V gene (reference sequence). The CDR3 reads CATSRALAGSNEQFF. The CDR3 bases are TGTGCCACCAGCAGAGCGCTAGCGGGGTCCAATGAGCAGTTCTTC.

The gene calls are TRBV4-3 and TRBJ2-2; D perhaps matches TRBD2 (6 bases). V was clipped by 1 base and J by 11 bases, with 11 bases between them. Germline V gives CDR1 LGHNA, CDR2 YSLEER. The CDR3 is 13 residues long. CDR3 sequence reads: CASSQGGTIELFF. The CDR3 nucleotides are TGCGCCAGCAGCCAAGGCGGGACGATAGAGCTGTTTTTT.

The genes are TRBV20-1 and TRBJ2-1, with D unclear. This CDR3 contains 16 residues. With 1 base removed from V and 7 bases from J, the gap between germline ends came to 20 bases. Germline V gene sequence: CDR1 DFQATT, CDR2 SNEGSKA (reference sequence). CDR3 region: CSARVTLRVVRNEQFF. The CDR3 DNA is TGCAGTGCTAGAGTTACACTTCGGGTGGTGAGAAATGAGCAGTTCTTC.

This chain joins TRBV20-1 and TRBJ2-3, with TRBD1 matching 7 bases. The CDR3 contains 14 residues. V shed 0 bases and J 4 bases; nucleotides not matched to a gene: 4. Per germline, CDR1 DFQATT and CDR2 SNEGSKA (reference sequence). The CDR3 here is CSARDTGAADTQYF. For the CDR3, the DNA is TGCAGTGCTAGAGATACAGGGGCGGCAGATACGCAGTATTTT.

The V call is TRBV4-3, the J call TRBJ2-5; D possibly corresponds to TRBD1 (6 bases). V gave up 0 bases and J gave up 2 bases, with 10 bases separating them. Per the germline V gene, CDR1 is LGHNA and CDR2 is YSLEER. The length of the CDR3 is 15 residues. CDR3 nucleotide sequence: TGCGCCAGCAGCCAAGATGGGACAAGACAAGAGACCCAGTACTTC. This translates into CASSQDGTRQETQYF.

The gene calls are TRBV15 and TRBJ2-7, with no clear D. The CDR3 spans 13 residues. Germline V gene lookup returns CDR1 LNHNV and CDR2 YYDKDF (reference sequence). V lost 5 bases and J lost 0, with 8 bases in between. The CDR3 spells CATSLESSYEQYF. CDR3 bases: TGTGCCACCAGCCTGGAGAGCTCCTACGAGCAGTACTTC.

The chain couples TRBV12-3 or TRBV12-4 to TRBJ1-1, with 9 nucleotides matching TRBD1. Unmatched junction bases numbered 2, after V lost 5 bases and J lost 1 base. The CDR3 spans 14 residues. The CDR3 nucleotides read TGTGCCAGCAGTCCGGGACAGGGGAACACTGAAGCTTTCTTT. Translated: CASSPGQGNTEAFF.

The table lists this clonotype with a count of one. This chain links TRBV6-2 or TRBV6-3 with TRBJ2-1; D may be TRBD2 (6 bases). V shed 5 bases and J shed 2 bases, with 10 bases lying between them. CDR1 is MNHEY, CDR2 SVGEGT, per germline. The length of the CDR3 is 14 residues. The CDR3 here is CASSLAQTYNEQFF. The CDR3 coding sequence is TGTGCCAGCAGTCTAGCGCAGACCTACAATGAGCAGTTCTTC.

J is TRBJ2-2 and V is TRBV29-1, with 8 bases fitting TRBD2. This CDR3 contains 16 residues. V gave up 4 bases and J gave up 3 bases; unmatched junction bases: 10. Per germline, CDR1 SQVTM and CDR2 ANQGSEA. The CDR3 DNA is TGCAGCGTTGTTGGAGCGGGAGCGAAGGACACCGGGGAGCTGTTTTTT. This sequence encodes CSVVGAGAKDTGELFF.

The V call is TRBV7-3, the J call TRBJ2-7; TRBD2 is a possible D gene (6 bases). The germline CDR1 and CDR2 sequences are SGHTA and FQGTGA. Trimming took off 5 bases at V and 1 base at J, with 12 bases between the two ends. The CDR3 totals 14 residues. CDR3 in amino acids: CASSPFGGSYEQYF. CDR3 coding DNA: TGTGCCAGCAGCCCCTTCGGGGGTTCCTACGAGCAGTACTTC.

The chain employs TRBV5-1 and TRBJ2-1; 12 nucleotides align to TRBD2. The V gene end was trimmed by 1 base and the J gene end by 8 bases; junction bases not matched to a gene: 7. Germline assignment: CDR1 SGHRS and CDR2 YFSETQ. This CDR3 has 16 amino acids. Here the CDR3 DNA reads TGCGCCAGCAGCTTGATCTCTAGCGGGAGGGGCTATGAGCAGTTCTTC. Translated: CASSLISSGRGYEQFF.

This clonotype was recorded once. CDR3 amino acids: CSVVSISEQYF. CDR3 sequence (DNA): TGCAGCGTTGTTTCTATTTCCGAGCAGTACTTC. This chain uses TRBV29-1 with TRBJ2-7; D ambiguous. Per the germline V gene, CDR1 is SQVTM and CDR2 is ANQGSEA. This CDR3 has 11 amino acids. Trimming cost V 4 bases and J 6 bases, with 10 bases left between them.

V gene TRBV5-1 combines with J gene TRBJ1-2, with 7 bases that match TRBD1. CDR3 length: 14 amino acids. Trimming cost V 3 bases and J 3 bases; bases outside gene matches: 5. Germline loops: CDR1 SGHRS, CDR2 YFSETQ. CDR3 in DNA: TGCGCCAGCAGCTCCACCGGGACAGACTATGGCTACACCTTC. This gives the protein CASSSTGTDYGYTF.

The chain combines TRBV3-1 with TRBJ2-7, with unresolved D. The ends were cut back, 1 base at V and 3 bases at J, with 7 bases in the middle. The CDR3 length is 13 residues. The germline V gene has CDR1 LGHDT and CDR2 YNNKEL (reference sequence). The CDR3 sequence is CASSQVGSYEQYF. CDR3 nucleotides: TGTGCCAGCAGCCAAGTTGGCAGCTACGAGCAGTACTTC.

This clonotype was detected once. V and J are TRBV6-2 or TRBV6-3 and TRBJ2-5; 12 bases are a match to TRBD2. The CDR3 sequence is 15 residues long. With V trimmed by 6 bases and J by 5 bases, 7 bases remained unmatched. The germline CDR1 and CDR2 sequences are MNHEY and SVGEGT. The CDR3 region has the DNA TGTGCCAGCAGCTCCACGGGACTAGCGGGTGAGACCCAGTACTTC. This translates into CASSSTGLAGETQYF.

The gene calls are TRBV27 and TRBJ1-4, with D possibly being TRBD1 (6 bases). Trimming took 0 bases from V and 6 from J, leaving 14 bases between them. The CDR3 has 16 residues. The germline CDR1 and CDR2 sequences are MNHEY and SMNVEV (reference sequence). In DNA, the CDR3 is TGTGCCAGCAGTTTATCAATGGGGGGCGGTGATGAAAAACTGTTTTTT. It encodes CASSLSMGGGDEKLFF.

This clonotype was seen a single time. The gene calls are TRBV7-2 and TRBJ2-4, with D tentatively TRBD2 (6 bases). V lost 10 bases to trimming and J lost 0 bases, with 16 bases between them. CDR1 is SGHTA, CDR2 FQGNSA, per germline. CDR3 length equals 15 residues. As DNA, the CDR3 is TGTGCCACCGGAGAGGGGACTCTAGCCAAAAACATTCAGTACTTC. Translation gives CATGEGTLAKNIQYF.

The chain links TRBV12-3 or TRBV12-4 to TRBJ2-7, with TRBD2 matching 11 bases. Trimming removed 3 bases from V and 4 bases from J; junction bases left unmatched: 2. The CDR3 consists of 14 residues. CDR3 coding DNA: TGTGCCAGCAGTTTGGGACTAGCGGCTTACGAGCAGTACTTC. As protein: CASSLGLAAYEQYF.

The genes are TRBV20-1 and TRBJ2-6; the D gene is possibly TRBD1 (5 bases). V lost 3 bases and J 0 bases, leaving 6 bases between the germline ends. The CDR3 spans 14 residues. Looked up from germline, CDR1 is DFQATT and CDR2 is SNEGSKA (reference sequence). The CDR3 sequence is CSASQGSGANVLTF. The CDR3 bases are TGCAGTGCTAGTCAGGGCTCTGGGGCCAACGTCCTGACTTTC.

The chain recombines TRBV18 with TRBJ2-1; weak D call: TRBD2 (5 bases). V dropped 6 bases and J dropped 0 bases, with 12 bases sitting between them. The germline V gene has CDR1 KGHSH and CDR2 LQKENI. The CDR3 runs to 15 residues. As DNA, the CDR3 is TGTGCCAGCTCGCCAACTGGGAGCTCCTACAATGAGCAGTTCTTC. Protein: CASSPTGSSYNEQFF. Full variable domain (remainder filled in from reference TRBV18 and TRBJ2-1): NAGVMQNPRHLVRRRGQEARLRCSPMKGHSHVYWYRQLPEEGLKFMVYLQKENIIDESGMPKERFSAEFPKEGPSILRIQQVVRGDSAAYFCASSPTGSSYNEQFFGPGTRLTVL.

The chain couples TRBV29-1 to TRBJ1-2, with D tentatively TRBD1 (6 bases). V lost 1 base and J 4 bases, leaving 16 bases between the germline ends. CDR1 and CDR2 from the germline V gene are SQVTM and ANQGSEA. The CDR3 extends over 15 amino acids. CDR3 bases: TGCAGCGTTGAAGGAGGGGGAGCGGCTTCCTATGGCTACACCTTC. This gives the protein CSVEGGGAASYGYTF.

The DNA of the CDR3 is TGTGCCAGCAGTTCCAGACAGAACTACGAGCAGTACTTC. Its protein is CASSSRQNYEQYF. The chain couples TRBV12-3 or TRBV12-4 to TRBJ2-7; weak D call: TRBD1 (5 bases). V was clipped by 4 bases and J by 3 bases, with 10 bases between them. There are 13 residues in the CDR3.

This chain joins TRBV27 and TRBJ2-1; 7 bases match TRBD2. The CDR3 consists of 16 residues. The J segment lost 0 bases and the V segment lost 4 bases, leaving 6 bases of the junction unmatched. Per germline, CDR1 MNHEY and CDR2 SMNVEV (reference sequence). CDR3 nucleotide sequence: TGTGCCAGCAGTTATATAGCGGGCAGCTCCTACAATGAGCAGTTCTTC. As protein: CASSYIAGSSYNEQFF.

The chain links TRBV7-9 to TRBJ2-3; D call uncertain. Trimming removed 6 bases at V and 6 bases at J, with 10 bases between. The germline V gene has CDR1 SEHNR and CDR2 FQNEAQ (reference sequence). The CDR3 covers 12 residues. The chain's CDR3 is CASRPGLDTQYF. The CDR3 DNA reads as TGTGCCAGCAGGCCAGGATTGGATACGCAGTATTTT.

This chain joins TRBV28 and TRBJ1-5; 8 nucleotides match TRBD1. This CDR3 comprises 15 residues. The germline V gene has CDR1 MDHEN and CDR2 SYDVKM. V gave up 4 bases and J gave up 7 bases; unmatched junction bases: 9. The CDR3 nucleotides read TGTGCCAGCAGTTCCGGGACAGGACGTTGGCAGCCCCAGCATTTT. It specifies CASSSGTGRWQPQHF.

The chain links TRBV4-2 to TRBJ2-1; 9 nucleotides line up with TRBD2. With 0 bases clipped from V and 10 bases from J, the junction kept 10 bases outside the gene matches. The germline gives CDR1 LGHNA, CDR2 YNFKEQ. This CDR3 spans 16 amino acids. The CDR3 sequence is CASSQEVLASGKEQFF. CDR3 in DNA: TGTGCCAGCAGCCAAGAGGTTCTTGCTAGCGGGAAGGAGCAGTTCTTC.

CDR3 DNA: TGCAGTGCTAGTTGGCCAGGGGCTAACTATGGCTACACCTTC. This sequence encodes CSASWPGANYGYTF. This chain links TRBV20-1 with TRBJ1-2, with D perhaps TRBD1 (6 bases). The V gene lost 3 bases and the J gene lost 0 bases, with 11 bases spanning the gap. The CDR3 covers 14 residues. Germline loops: CDR1 DFQATT, CDR2 SNEGSKA (reference sequence).